One sample yielded the 18 T cell receptor beta chains listed below, sequenced in a study of vaccination and CD4 T cells after COVID-19. Antigens of these TCRs are unknown. Indicated treatment: roughly 11-day PBMC culture with coronavirus spike peptide pools or control peptides (ViraFEST assay). Gathered ahead of the COVID-19 pandemic (2011-2018) were the CD4+ T cells of the unexposed donor. Oncomine TCR Beta short-read sequencing was applied to DNA from cultured CD4+ T cells. It was from cultured CD4+ T cells that genomic DNA was extracted. TCRdb ran MiXCR on the PCR reads and lists one entry per CDR3 protein. The repertoire consists of about 10,000 distinct CDR3 sequences, with less than 40% occurring once and the leading ten covering about a fifth. The sample comprised CD4+ T cells from blood, cultured in vitro. The source is a human donor in good health.

The chain joins TRBV6-5 to TRBJ2-3, with 8 nucleotides matching TRBD2. Trimming removed 0 bases from V and 14 bases from J; junction bases left unmatched: 10. The V gene's germline CDR1 is MNHEY and CDR2 SVGAGI. This CDR3 region has 14 residues. CDR3: CASSYSASGLGGYF. DNA of the CDR3: TGTGCCAGCAGTTACTCCGCTAGCGGGTTAGGGGGGTATTTT.

Only a few counts were recorded for this clonotype. A much larger clone differs by one base, so this may be a read error. This chain links TRBV6-2 or TRBV6-3 with TRBJ2-7; D remains unclear. Per germline, CDR1 MNHEY and CDR2 SVGEGT. CDR3 length: 13 residues. Between the trimmed V and J ends, which lost 6 bases and 2 bases, there was a span of 11 bases. CDR3 bases: TGTGCCAGCAGCCCCGGAGAAGCCTACGAGCAGTACTTC. It specifies CASSPGEAYEQYF.

The chain carries TRBV7-2 and TRBJ2-5, with 7 bases matching TRBD1. J gave up 3 bases and V 6 bases, and 7 bases lay outside the gene matches. Germline CDR1 is SGHTA and CDR2 is FQGNSA. CDR3 length equals 14 residues. Here the CDR3 reads CASSQNRGKETQYF. The CDR3 DNA reads as TGTGCCAGCAGTCAAAACAGGGGTAAAGAGACCCAGTACTTC.

This clonotype was found a few times. This chain links TRBV27 with TRBJ1-2; 7 bases map to TRBD1. The CDR3 runs to 12 residues. Per the germline V gene, CDR1 is MNHEY and CDR2 is SMNVEV (reference sequence). V lost 6 bases and J lost 8; bases outside the gene matches: 6. The CDR3 here is CASSKQGYGYTF. The CDR3 DNA reads TGTGCCAGCAGCAAACAGGGGTACGGCTACACCTTC.

This clonotype was counted only a few times. CDR3 sequence (DNA): TGTGCCTGGAGTGGGGGGACAGGGGGTAGTAATCAGCCCCAGCATTTT. This codes for CAWSGGTGGSNQPQHF. This rearrangement joins TRBV30 to TRBJ1-5; 11 bases agree with TRBD1. This CDR3 region has 16 residues. Germline trimming cut 1 base from V and 4 bases from J; bases unmatched to any gene: 6. CDR1 is GTSNPN, CDR2 SVGIG, per germline (reference sequence).

The chain recombines TRBV28 with TRBJ1-2; D is ambiguous. The V end was cut by 3 bases, the J end by 8 bases, with 10 bases between. CDR1 and CDR2 from the germline V gene are MDHEN and SYDVKM. This CDR3 spans 12 amino acids. CDR3 DNA sequence: TGTGCCAGCAGTTTGACCGGGGAAGGCTACACCTTC. It codes for CASSLTGEGYTF.

The chain employs TRBV20-1 and TRBJ1-3, with D tentatively TRBD1 (5 bases). Germline-derived CDR1 and CDR2 are DFQATT and SNEGSKA (reference sequence). Deletions cut 7 bases from V and 2 bases from J, with 15 bases between. CDR3 length equals 14 residues. The CDR3 DNA sequence: TGCAGTGTTTTTACCGGGACCGCTGGAAACACCATATATTTT. Its protein product is CSVFTGTAGNTIYF.

The rearrangement uses TRBV10-3 and TRBJ2-5; D possibly uses TRBD1 or TRBD2 (5 bases each). CDR1 and CDR2 (germline): ENHRY, SYGVKD. This CDR3 contains 12 residues. V lost 6 bases to trimming and J lost 3 bases, with 8 bases between them. CDR3 DNA sequence: TGTGCCATCAGGGGGGACGAAGAGACCCAGTACTTC. Residues: CAIRGDEETQYF.

The V and J genes are TRBV20-1 and TRBJ2-2; D remains ambiguous. Trimming stripped 2 bases from V and 5 bases from J, with 15 bases between. The CDR3 has 15 residues. Per germline, CDR1 DFQATT and CDR2 SNEGSKA (reference sequence). Here the CDR3 DNA reads TGCAGTGCTAGACAGTCGCCCGTGAGGACCGGGGAGCTGTTTTTT. Its protein product is CSARQSPVRTGELFF.

Only a few counts were recorded for this clonotype. CDR3 in amino acids: CAISERGQRFNYGYTF. The CDR3 nucleotides are TGTGCCATCAGTGAGAGGGGACAGAGATTCAACTATGGCTACACCTTC. The rearrangement uses TRBV10-3 and TRBJ1-2; 7 nucleotides line up with TRBD1. The trim removed 2 bases at V and 2 bases at J, leaving 8 bases unmatched. The germline CDR1 and CDR2 sequences are ENHRY and SYGVKD. This CDR3 region has 16 residues.

The genes are TRBV10-3 and TRBJ2-3; tentative D call: TRBD1 (5 bases). CDR3 length equals 14 residues. Germline V gives CDR1 ENHRY, CDR2 SYGVKD. The germline V and J ends were trimmed by 2 bases and 3 bases, with 9 bases remaining between them. CDR3 coding DNA: TGTGCCATCAGTGAGGTAGGGGCTACAGATACGCAGTATTTT. Its translation is CAISEVGATDTQYF.

CDR3: CATSGSRGGSTYEQYF. The CDR3 region has the DNA TGTGCCACCAGTGGGAGTAGAGGAGGGTCAACCTACGAGCAGTACTTC. The chain recombines TRBV24-1 with TRBJ2-7; D may be TRBD2 (6 bases). This CDR3 region has 16 residues. Between the trimmed V and J ends, which lost 5 bases and 2 bases, there was a span of 18 bases. Looked up from germline, CDR1 is KGHDR and CDR2 is SFDVKD.

The gene calls are TRBV28 and TRBJ1-6, with D maybe TRBD1 (5 bases). Trimming took off 5 bases at V and 0 bases at J, with 11 bases between the two ends. Germline CDR1 reads MDHEN; CDR2 reads SYDVKM. This CDR3 contains 16 residues. The CDR3 protein is CASSRRDSSYNSPLHF. CDR3 sequence (DNA): TGTGCCAGCAGTCGCCGTGACAGCTCCTATAATTCACCCCTCCACTTT.

Concerning this clonotype itself: Germline and junction disagree at one end, which may indicate a read error. J is TRBJ2-7 and V is TRBV27; a weak D match, TRBD2 (5 bases). The CDR3 sequence is 16 residues long. The germline gives CDR1 MNHEY, CDR2 SMNVEV (reference sequence). CDR3 sequence (DNA): TGCACCAGCAGTTTAGCGATTCTGGGGAGCTCCTACGAGCAGTACTTC. As protein: CTSSLAILGSSYEQYF.

V and J are TRBV28 and TRBJ2-7, with 8 bases lining up with TRBD2. J gave up 7 bases and V 7 bases, and 21 bases lay outside the gene matches. Germline V gene data show CDR1 as MDHEN and CDR2 as SYDVKM. This CDR3 spans 17 amino acids. CDR3 in amino acids: CASIIPVSGIRLWEQYF. DNA of the CDR3: TGTGCCAGCATCATTCCGGTTAGCGGGATCCGTTTGTGGGAGCAGTACTTC.

This clonotype was observed a handful of times. The chain recombines TRBV20-1 with TRBJ2-1; 7 bases are shared with TRBD1. From germline, CDR1 is DFQATT and CDR2 SNEGSKA (reference sequence). The CDR3 length is 14 residues. J gave up 5 bases and V 1 base, and 5 bases lay outside the gene matches. CDR3 coding DNA: TGCAGTGCTAGAGGAAGGACAGGAGACAATGAGCAGTTCTTC. Translated, it gives CSARGRTGDNEQFF.

The chain is built from TRBV20-1 and TRBJ2-3; tentative D call: TRBD2 (6 bases). This CDR3 is built from 14 residues. The germline V and J ends were trimmed by 0 bases and 10 bases, with 17 bases remaining between them. Per the germline V gene, CDR1 is DFQATT and CDR2 is SNEGSKA (reference sequence). The CDR3 DNA is TGCAGTGCTAGAGATCCCCCCGCACGGAGGGCGCAGTATTTT. Its translation: CSARDPPARRAQYF.

The chain is built from TRBV9 and TRBJ2-5, with D perhaps being TRBD1 or TRBD2 (5 bases each). CDR3 length: 13 amino acids. Trimming shortened V by 1 base and J by 5 bases, and 9 bases separated the two germline ends. The germline CDR1 and CDR2 sequences are SGDLS and YYNGEE. CDR3 sequence: CASSVTGGETQYF. CDR3 coding DNA: TGTGCCAGCAGCGTAACAGGCGGGGAGACCCAGTACTTC.